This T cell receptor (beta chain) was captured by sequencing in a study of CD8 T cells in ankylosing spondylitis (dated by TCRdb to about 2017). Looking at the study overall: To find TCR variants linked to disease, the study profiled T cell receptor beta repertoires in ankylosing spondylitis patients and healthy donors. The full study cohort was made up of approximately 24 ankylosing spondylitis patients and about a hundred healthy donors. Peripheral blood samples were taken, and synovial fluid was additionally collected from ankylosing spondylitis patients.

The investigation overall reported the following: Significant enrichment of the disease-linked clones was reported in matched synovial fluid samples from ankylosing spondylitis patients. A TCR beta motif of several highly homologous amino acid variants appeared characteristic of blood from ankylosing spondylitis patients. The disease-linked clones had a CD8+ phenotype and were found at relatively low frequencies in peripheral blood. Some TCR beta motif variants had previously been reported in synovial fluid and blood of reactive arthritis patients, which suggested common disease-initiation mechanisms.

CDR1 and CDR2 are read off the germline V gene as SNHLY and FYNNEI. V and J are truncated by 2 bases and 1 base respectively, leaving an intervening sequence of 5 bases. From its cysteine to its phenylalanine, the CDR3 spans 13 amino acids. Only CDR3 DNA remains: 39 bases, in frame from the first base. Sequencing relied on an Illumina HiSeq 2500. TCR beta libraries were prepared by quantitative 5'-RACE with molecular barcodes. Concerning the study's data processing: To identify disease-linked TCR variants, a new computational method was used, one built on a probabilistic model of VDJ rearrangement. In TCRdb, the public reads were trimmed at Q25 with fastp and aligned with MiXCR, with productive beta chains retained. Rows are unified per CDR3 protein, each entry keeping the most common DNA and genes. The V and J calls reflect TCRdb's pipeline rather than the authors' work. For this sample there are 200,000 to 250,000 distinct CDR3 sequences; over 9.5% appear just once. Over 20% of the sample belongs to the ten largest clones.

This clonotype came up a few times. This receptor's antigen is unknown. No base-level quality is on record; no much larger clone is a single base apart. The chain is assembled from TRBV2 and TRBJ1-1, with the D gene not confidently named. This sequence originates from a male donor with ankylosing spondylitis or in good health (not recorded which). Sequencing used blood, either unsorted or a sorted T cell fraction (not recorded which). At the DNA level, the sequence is TGTGCCAGCAGTGAATCGGGGAACACTGAAGCTTTCTTT. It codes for CASSESGNTEAFF.